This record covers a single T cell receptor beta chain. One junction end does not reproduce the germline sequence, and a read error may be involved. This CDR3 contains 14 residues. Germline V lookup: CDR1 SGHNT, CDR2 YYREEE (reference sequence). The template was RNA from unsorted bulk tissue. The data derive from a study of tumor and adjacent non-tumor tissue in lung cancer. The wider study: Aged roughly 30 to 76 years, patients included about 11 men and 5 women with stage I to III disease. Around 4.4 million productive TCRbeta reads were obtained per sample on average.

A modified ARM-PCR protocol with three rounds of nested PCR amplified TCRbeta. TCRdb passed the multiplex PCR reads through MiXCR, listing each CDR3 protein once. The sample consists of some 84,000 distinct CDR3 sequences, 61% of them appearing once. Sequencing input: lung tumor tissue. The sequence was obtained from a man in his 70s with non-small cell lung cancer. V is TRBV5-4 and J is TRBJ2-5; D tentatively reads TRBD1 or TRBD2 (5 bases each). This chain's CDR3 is CVSSSPTERQTQYF. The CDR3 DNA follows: TGTGTCAGCAGCTCCCCGACAGAGCGGCAGACCCAGTACTTC. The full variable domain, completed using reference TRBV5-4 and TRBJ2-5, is ETGVTQSPTHLIKTRGQQVTLRCSSQSGHNTVSWYQQALGQGPQFIFQYYREEENGRGNFPPRFSGLQFPNYSSELNVNALELDDSALYLCVSSSPTERQTQYFGPGTRLLVL.